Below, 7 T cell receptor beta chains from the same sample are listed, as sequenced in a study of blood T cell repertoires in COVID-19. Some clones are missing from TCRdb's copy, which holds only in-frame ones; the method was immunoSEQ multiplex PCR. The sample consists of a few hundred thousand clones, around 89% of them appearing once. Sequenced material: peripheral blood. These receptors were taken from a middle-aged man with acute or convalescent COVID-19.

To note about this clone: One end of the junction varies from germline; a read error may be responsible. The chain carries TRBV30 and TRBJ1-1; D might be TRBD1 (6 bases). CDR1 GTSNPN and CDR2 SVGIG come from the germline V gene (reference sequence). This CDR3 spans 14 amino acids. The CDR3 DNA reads TGTGCCTGGAGCGAAGGACAGACCAACACTGAATCTTTCTTT. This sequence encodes CAWSEGQTNTESFF.

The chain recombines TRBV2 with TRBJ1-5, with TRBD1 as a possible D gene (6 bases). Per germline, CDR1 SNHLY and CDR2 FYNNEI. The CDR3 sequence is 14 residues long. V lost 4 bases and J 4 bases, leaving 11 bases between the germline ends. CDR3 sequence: CASSGQARNQPQHF. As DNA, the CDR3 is TGTGCCAGCAGTGGACAGGCTAGAAATCAGCCCCAGCATTTT.

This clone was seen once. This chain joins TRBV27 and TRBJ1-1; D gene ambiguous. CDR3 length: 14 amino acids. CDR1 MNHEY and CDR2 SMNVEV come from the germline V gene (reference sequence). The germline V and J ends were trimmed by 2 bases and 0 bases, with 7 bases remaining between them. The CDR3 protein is CASSLTEMNTEAFF. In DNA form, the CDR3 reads TGTGCCAGCAGTTTAACAGAGATGAACACTGAAGCTTTCTTT.

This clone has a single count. This CDR3 is CASSLVKNTEAFF. CDR3 in DNA: TGTGCCAGCAGCTTAGTCAAGAACACTGAAGCTTTCTTT. This chain connects TRBV7-2 to TRBJ1-1; unclear D gene. The V gene lost 1 base and the J gene lost 1 base, with 4 bases spanning the gap. CDR1 is SGHTA, CDR2 FQGNSA, per germline. The CDR3 runs to 13 residues.

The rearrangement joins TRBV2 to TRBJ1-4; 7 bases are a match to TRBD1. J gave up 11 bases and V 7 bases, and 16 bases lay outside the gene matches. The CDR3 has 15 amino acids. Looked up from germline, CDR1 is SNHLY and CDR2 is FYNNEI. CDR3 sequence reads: CASTKDGTEIIKLFF. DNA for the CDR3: TGTGCCAGCACCAAGGACGGGACAGAGATAATTAAACTGTTTTTT.

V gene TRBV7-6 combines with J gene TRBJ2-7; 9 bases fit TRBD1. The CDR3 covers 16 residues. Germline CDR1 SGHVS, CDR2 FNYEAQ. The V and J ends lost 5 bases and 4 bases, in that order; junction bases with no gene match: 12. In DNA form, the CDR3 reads TGTGCCAGCAGCGGGGGACAGGGCGATAAAGGGTACGAGCAGTACTTC. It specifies CASSGGQGDKGYEQYF.

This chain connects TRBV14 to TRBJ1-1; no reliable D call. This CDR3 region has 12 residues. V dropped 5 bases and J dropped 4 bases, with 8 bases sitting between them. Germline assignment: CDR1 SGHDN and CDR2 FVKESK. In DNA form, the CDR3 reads TGTGCCAGCAGCATTGGAGGCACTGAAGCTTTCTTT. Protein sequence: CASSIGGTEAFF.